Below, 9 T cell receptor beta chains from the same sample are listed, as sequenced in a study of PD-1 blockade in mismatch repair-deficient tumors. Sequenced by immunoSEQ multiplex PCR; TCRdb stores in-frame clones only, minus some. This table holds around 14,000 clones, under 90% found once. These receptors lack a known antigen. Time point indicated: approximately ten-day in vitro stimulation with candidate neoantigen peptide 4. Material: cells cultured in vitro, obtained from a patient treated with pembrolizumab. Every receptor here comes from an adult with mismatch repair-deficient cancer.

This clone was seen only a few times. The chain uses TRBV30 and TRBJ2-7; D remains unclear. V was pared by 5 bases and J by 2 bases, with 10 bases between. This CDR3 is built from 12 residues. The germline V gene encodes CDR1 GTSNPN and CDR2 SVGIG (reference sequence). CDR3 in amino acids: CAWRHRAYEQYF. CDR3 DNA sequence: TGTGCCTGGCGACACCGCGCCTACGAGCAGTACTTC.

V and J are TRBV28 and TRBJ2-3; 7 bases fit TRBD2. V was pared by 3 bases and J by 7 bases, with 7 bases of the junction left unmatched. Germline loops: CDR1 MDHEN, CDR2 SYDVKM. The CDR3 runs to 14 residues. CDR3 residues: CASSFRGRAYTQYF. DNA of the CDR3: TGTGCCAGCAGTTTTCGGGGGAGGGCATATACGCAGTATTTT.

This clone was detected a few times. The chain employs TRBV25-1 and TRBJ1-1, with D tentatively TRBD1 (5 bases). Germline V CDR1 and CDR2: MGHDK, SYGVNS. V lost 4 bases, J lost 7 bases, and 7 bases lay in between. The CDR3 has 11 amino acids. CDR3 loop: CASSARDEAFF. In DNA form, the CDR3 reads TGTGCCAGCAGTGCCAGGGATGAAGCTTTCTTT.

The CDR3 sequence: CASSLRGGTGANVLTF. CDR3 DNA sequence: TGCGCCAGCAGCTTGCGAGGGGGCACTGGGGCCAACGTCCTGACTTTC. The rearrangement links TRBV5-1 to TRBJ2-6; 7 bases are a match to TRBD1. Germline assignment: CDR1 SGHRS and CDR2 YFSETQ. This CDR3 comprises 16 residues. Trimming cost V 1 base and J 2 bases; bases outside gene matches: 3. Using reference TRBV5-1 and TRBJ2-6 for the parts outside the CDR3, the full variable domain is KAGVTQTPRYLIKTRGQQVTLSCSPISGHRSVSWYQQTPGQGLQFLFEYFSETQRNKGNFPGRFSGRQFSNSRSEMNVSTLELGDSALYLCASSLRGGTGANVLTFGAGSRLTVL.

The sample holds a few counts of this clone. J is TRBJ1-1 and V is TRBV7-3; maybe TRBD1 (5 bases). V lost 5 bases and J 14 bases, leaving 18 bases between the germline ends. The CDR3 contains 12 residues. CDR1 is SGHTA, CDR2 FQGTGA, per germline. CDR3 sequence reads: CASSQKAGVLFF. CDR3 sequence (DNA): TGTGCCAGCAGCCAAAAGGCGGGGGTTTTGTTCTTT.

This rearrangement joins TRBV18 to TRBJ2-7, with 7 bases identical to TRBD1. The CDR3 extends over 15 amino acids. Germline assignment: CDR1 KGHSH and CDR2 LQKENI. V dropped 6 bases and J dropped 5; count of bases not matched to a gene: 13. As DNA, the CDR3 is TGTGCCAGCTCCATAATGGGGACAGCCTACAACGAGCAGTACTTC. Translating gives CASSIMGTAYNEQYF.

The chain couples TRBV10-1 to TRBJ1-6; D unresolved. V was cut by 3 bases and J by 1 base, with 13 bases left in between. This CDR3 is built from 17 residues. Germline assignment: CDR1 WNHNN and CDR2 SYGVQD (reference sequence). The CDR3 is CASSEMDLESYNSPLHF. The CDR3 DNA follows: TGCGCCAGCAGTGAAATGGACCTTGAATCCTATAATTCACCCCTCCACTTT.

The CDR3 here is CASNPTSGSPNEQFF. The CDR3 coding sequence is TGTGCCAGCAACCCGACTAGCGGGAGCCCCAATGAGCAGTTCTTC. The V and J genes are TRBV2 and TRBJ2-1; 12 nucleotides align to TRBD2. The CDR3 runs 15 residues. CDR1 and CDR2 (germline): SNHLY, FYNNEI. Germline trimming cut 7 bases from V and 6 bases from J; bases unmatched to any gene: 7.

CDR3 DNA: TGTGCCAGCAGCTTAGGTATAAGCATGGAGACCCAGTACTTC. Translation: CASSLGISMETQYF. The chain uses TRBV7-8 and TRBJ2-5; D unresolved. V gave up 1 base and J gave up 5 bases, with 11 bases separating them. The germline gives CDR1 SGHVS, CDR2 FQNEAQ. The CDR3 extends over 14 amino acids.